This record looks at one T cell receptor (beta chain) sequence and its context. The antigen is undetermined. Trimming pared 4 bases from V and 2 bases from J, leaving 14 bases between. The CDR3 runs to 15 residues. Germline lookup yields CDR1 SNHLY and CDR2 FYNNEI. The data derive from a study of lymphopenia after photon versus proton radiotherapy. TCRdb's copy holds only in-frame clones and misses some; the assay was immunoSEQ multiplex PCR. This table holds 83,000 or so clones, 83% found once. General study results and limits: After the lymphocyte nadir, photon-treated repertoires showed oligoclonal expansion, especially of CD8+ Temra cells.

The chain links TRBV2 to TRBJ2-5; D is ambiguous. The sample consisted of peripheral blood, taken from a patient treated with proton-based radiotherapy. The source is a man in his sixties with pancreatic cancer. The CDR3 sequence is CASSVGRWKQETQYF. CDR3 DNA sequence: TGTGCCAGCAGTGTAGGACGCTGGAAACAAGAGACCCAGTACTTC.